This T cell receptor beta chain was sequenced in a study of identical twins (dated by TCRdb to the mid-2010s). Broadly, across the study: The study deep-sequenced TCR alpha and beta repertoires from monozygotic twins, unrelated adults of various ages and cord blood to test whether fetal clonotypes persist. To rule out contamination, replicate twin experiments were performed at different times with different library preparation protocols.

All donors were healthy Caucasians. Three pairs of female monozygotic twins, all aged about 18 to 30 years, were included in the twin cohort. Peripheral blood mononuclear cells were the source from which RNA for the TCR libraries was isolated. Concerning this clonotype itself: Its antigen is currently not known. The input lacks base qualities; no much larger clone sits a single base away.

Libraries were prepared through 5' RACE. Sequencing was performed on an Illumina HiSeq 2000. Template switching introduced a universal primer binding site; the final cDNA contained a unique molecular identifier, enabling accurate counting of TCR cDNA molecules. Specific primers in the conserved constant-segment region were used to synthesize first-strand cDNA for TCR alpha and beta chains. To control for contamination, every cDNA library was double barcoded, receiving both a SMART-Mk sample barcode and Illumina barcodes. TruSeq adapter sequences and Illumina sample barcodes were added in two successive PCR steps. The Illumina HiSeq platform was used with custom primers to sequence TCR alpha and beta cDNA libraries. In the paper's pipeline: MiGEC processed the raw reads to extract unique molecular identifiers, while MiXCR was used to determine the CDR3 positions. Recombination models were inferred per individual with the repgenHMM and IGoR tools using an EM algorithm. Shared clonotypes were analyzed with the tcR package in R, and sharing was normalized by the product of cloneset sizes. To study raw recombination without the effects of thymic and clonal selection, out-of-frame nonproductive sequences were analyzed. The public reads were quality trimmed at Q25 with fastp and then assembled into clones with MiXCR by TCRdb, keeping productive beta chains. Duplicate CDR3 protein sequences are folded into a single record with the most common DNA and genes. The V and J calls come from TCRdb's annotation, not from the publication. The table for this sample lists under 1 million distinct CDR3 sequences; approximately 13% of them were counted only once. Around 1.6% of the sample is held by the ten biggest clonotypes.

The CDR3 runs 19 amino acids, cysteine and phenylalanine included. CDR3 DNA only is kept here, 57 bases in frame from base 1. Germline trimming: 4 bases from V, 2 bases from J; junction bases outside gene matches: 13. The germline V gene specifies MGHRA as CDR1 and YSYEKL as CDR2. What the work shows at the level of the full study, not this receptor alone: Invariant T cells such as MAIT and iNKT could partly confound zero-insertion analyses, though diverse VJ usage argued against this for most clonotypes. Excess twin sharing in beta out-of-frame sequences was weaker because fewer shared sequences lowered the signal-to-noise ratio. Out-of-frame TCR alpha sharing in monozygotic twins was systematically underestimated by recombination models, whereas sharing between unrelated individuals was in agreement with the recombination models. Abundant cord blood beta clonotypes carried fewer insertions; young adult naive repertoires showed a weaker similar trend, while memory repertoires showed none. Because the same donors could not be followed over many years, the conclusions depended on cross-sectional statistical analysis. Compared with coincidental sharing between unrelated individuals, out-of-frame TCR alpha sequences shared between twins had an excess of sequences with low generation probability.

The sample was also linked to a second study, of yellow fever vaccine responses in identical twins. The second study's authors report: According to the authors, the vaccine-induced T cell response in identical twins seemed to be partly convergent and partly specific to each individual. Focusing on identical twins, the study followed the T cell clones that responded to the vaccine, and did so with precision.

This clonotype was obtained from a woman aged 18-35 years in good health. Sequencing input: PBMCs. The sequence links TRBV4-1 to TRBJ2-5; 13 central bases correspond to TRBD2. The bases read TGCGCCAGCAGCCGCAGGACTAGCGGGAGAGGGGCCCCACAAGAGACCCAGTACTTC. It specifies CASSRRTSGRGAPQETQYF.